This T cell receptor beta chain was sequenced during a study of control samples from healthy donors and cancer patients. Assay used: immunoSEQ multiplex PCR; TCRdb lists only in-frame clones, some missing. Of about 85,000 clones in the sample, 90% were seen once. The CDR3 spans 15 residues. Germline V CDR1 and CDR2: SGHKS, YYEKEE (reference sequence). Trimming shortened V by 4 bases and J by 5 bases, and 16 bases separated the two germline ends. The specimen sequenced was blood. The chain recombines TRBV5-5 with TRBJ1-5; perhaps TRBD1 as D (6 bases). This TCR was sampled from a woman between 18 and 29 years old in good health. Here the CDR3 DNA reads TGTGCCAGCAGCCCGGGGGGGCTACGGGATCAGCCCCAGCATTTT. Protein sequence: CASSPGGLRDQPQHF.